The 32 T cell receptor beta chains below come from one sample, sequenced in a study of beta chain features in type 1 diabetes. Since all of the isolated RNA was reverse transcribed, expressed TCRB transcripts were what got sequenced. Profiled with immunoSEQ multiplex PCR; TCRdb holds only in-frame clones, not every one. The data hold about 140,000 clones, with about 7% observed a single time. The sequencing input was central memory CD4+ T cells from blood. These receptors were collected from a woman in her 30s in good health.

The chain combines TRBV28 with TRBJ1-4; D is perhaps TRBD1 (5 bases). Trimming pared 6 bases from V and 10 bases from J, leaving 18 bases between. The CDR3 runs 14 residues. Germline V gene lookup returns CDR1 MDHEN and CDR2 SYDVKM. The CDR3 DNA is TGTGCCAGCAGGCCCGCAGGGAGGTCGGCAAAACTGTTTTTT. It translates to CASRPAGRSAKLFF. The variable domain in full, with the rest retrieved from reference TRBV28 and TRBJ1-4, is DVKVTQSSRYLVKRTGEKVFLECVQDMDHENMFWYRQDPGLGLRLIYFSYDVKMKEKGDIPEGYSVSREKKERFSLILESASTNQTSMYLCASRPAGRSAKLFFGSGTQLSVL.

This sequence joins TRBV29-1 and TRBJ2-1; D remains unclear. Trimming removed 4 bases from V and 4 bases from J, with 14 bases in between. The CDR3 length is 14 residues. Germline V lookup: CDR1 SQVTM, CDR2 ANQGSEA. The CDR3 DNA is TGCAGCGTTGGTGGGCGATCCCTGTACAATGAGCAGTTCTTC. It encodes CSVGGRSLYNEQFF.

The chain carries TRBV5-1 and TRBJ2-1, with D tentatively TRBD2 (5 bases). The CDR3 loop spans 15 amino acids. Germline CDR1 and CDR2: SGHRS and YFSETQ. Trimming took 4 bases from V and 6 from J, leaving 17 bases between them. In DNA, the CDR3 is TGCGCCAGCAGCCCGGGCGGCCCACTAGGCAATGAGCAGTTCTTC. This codes for CASSPGGPLGNEQFF.

This clone was counted a few times. The rearrangement uses TRBV15 and TRBJ2-7, with TRBD1 as a possible D gene (6 bases). The V end lost 0 bases, the J end lost 2 bases, and 14 bases lay between the germline ends. Germline V CDR1 and CDR2: LNHNV, YYDKDF (reference sequence). The CDR3 is 16 amino acids. In nucleotides, the CDR3 is TGTGCCACCAGCAGAGATCGGGACAAAACCCCCTACGAGCAGTACTTC. Protein: CATSRDRDKTPYEQYF. Combining the CDR3 with reference TRBV15 and TRBJ2-7 gives the whole variable domain DAMVIQNPRYQVTQFGKPVTLSCSQTLNHNVMYWYQQKSSQAPKLLFHYYDKDFNNEADTPDNFQSRRPNTSFCFLDIRSPGLGDTAMYLCATSRDRDKTPYEQYFGPGTRLTVT.

This chain uses TRBV7-8 with TRBJ2-3, with a weak D call TRBD1 (6 bases). The germline gives CDR1 SGHVS, CDR2 FQNEAQ. This CDR3 comprises 15 residues. V gave up 4 bases and J gave up 4 bases, with 15 bases separating them. CDR3 coding DNA: TGTGCCAGCAGCTCGGGACACCTTTATTCAGATACGCAGTATTTT. Its translation is CASSSGHLYSDTQYF.

This clone has just a few counts. The chain has TRBV18 and TRBJ1-1; a possible D gene is TRBD1 (5 bases). Per the germline V gene, CDR1 is KGHSH and CDR2 is LQKENI. CDR3 length: 15 amino acids. Between the trimmed V and J ends, which lost 3 bases and 2 bases, there was a span of 13 bases. CDR3 DNA: TGTGCCAGCTCACCGGGGCGGGACTTTAACACTGAAGCTTTCTTT. This translates into CASSPGRDFNTEAFF.

This clone was found a few times. The rearrangement joins TRBV7-2 to TRBJ1-2; D unresolved. From germline, CDR1 is SGHTA and CDR2 FQGNSA. Deletions cut 1 base from V and 6 bases from J, with 15 bases between. The CDR3 is made up of 15 amino acids. The DNA of the CDR3 is TGTGCCAGCAGCTTAGGGGAGTCGGGATTTGATGGCTACACCTTC. As protein: CASSLGESGFDGYTF. Full variable domain (missing parts from reference TRBV7-2 and TRBJ1-2): GAGVSQSPSNKVTEKGKDVELRCDPISGHTALYWYRQSLGQGLEFLIYFQGNSAPDKSGLPSDRFSAERTGGSVSTLTIQRTQQEDSAVYLCASSLGESGFDGYTFGSGTRLTVV.

Many counts were recorded for this clone. The chain couples TRBV7-2 to TRBJ2-1, with 8 bases that match TRBD2. V shed 0 bases and J 10 bases; nucleotides not matched to a gene: 8. This CDR3 spans 15 amino acids. CDR1 and CDR2 from the germline V gene are SGHTA and FQGNSA. CDR3 coding DNA: TGTGCCAGCAGCTTAGCAAGCGGGAGCCTTAGAGAGCAGTTCTTC. Protein sequence: CASSLASGSLREQFF.

V and J are TRBV7-3 and TRBJ2-1; D is ambiguous. V shed 5 bases and J shed 2 bases, with 13 bases lying between them. This CDR3 spans 15 amino acids. Germline CDR1 is SGHTA and CDR2 is FQGTGA. The CDR3 spells CASSPSRSPYNEQFF. CDR3 DNA sequence: TGTGCCAGCAGCCCCTCTAGGTCCCCCTACAATGAGCAGTTCTTC.

The V call is TRBV28, the J call TRBJ2-6, with 10 bases identical to TRBD1. CDR1 is MDHEN and CDR2 is SYDVKM in the germline V gene. This CDR3 contains 16 residues. V gave up 6 bases and J gave up 0 bases; unmatched junction bases: 2. The CDR3 bases are TGTGCCAGCAGGCGGACAGGGGGCTCTGGGGCCAACGTCCTGACTTTC. It yields the protein CASRRTGGSGANVLTF.

This chain uses TRBV20-1 with TRBJ2-7; TRBD2 agrees at 7 bases. The V gene's germline CDR1 is DFQATT and CDR2 SNEGSKA (reference sequence). V shed 3 bases, J shed 7 bases, and the junction held 3 bases outside the gene matches. The length of the CDR3 is 11 residues. The CDR3 DNA sequence: TGCAGTGCTAGTGCGGGAGTTGAGCAGTACTTC. It translates to CSASAGVEQYF.

The CDR3 bases are TGTGCCAGCAGGAACAGGGGGCGCGTAACGGATACGCAGTATTTT. This codes for CASRNRGRVTDTQYF. The rearrangement links TRBV28 to TRBJ2-3; 9 bases fit TRBD1. Losses at the gene ends were 6 bases for V and 6 bases for J; bases not matched to a gene: 10. Germline V gene lookup returns CDR1 MDHEN and CDR2 SYDVKM. The CDR3 spans 15 residues.

This clone was observed a single time. This chain uses TRBV7-3 with TRBJ2-3; the D gene is possibly TRBD2 (5 bases). Germline lookup yields CDR1 SGHTA and CDR2 FQGTGA. Between the trimmed V and J ends, which lost 1 base and 0 bases, there was a span of 5 bases. This CDR3 has 14 residues. The CDR3 DNA is TGTGCCAGCAGCTTAAGCGGGAGCACAGATACGCAGTATTTT. Translation: CASSLSGSTDTQYF. The full variable domain, rest sourced from reference TRBV7-3 and TRBJ2-3, is GAGVSQTPSNKVTEKGKYVELRCDPISGHTALYWYRQSLGQGPEFLIYFQGTGAADDSGLPNDRFFAVRPEGSVSTLKIQRTERGDSAVYLCASSLSGSTDTQYFGPGTRLTVL.

This clone occurred a few times. The rearrangement links TRBV5-1 to TRBJ2-6; 7 bases are a match to TRBD1. The ends lost 8 bases at V and 0 bases at J; junction bases unmatched: 8. The V gene's germline CDR1 is SGHRS and CDR2 YFSETQ. The CDR3 sequence is 16 residues long. The CDR3 loop reads CASTTGDPSGANVLTF. The DNA for the CDR3 is TGCGCCAGTACAACAGGGGACCCCTCTGGGGCCAACGTCCTGACTTTC.

This clone showed up just a few times. The rearrangement joins TRBV7-8 to TRBJ2-2; D is undetermined. Trimming shortened V by 5 bases and J by 6 bases, and 16 bases separated the two germline ends. The CDR3 totals 15 residues. The germline gives CDR1 SGHVS, CDR2 FQNEAQ. CDR3 in amino acids: CASSLKTLLSGELFF. CDR3 DNA sequence: TGTGCCAGCAGCCTAAAAACCCTGCTCTCCGGGGAGCTGTTTTTT.

The rearrangement joins TRBV30 to TRBJ1-5; no reliable D call. V was clipped by 5 bases and J by 3 bases, with 11 bases between them. CDR1 GTSNPN and CDR2 SVGIG come from the germline V gene (reference sequence). The CDR3 is 13 amino acids. CDR3 DNA sequence: TGTGCCTGGGCCCACACAGACAATCAGCCCCAGCATTTT. Translated: CAWAHTDNQPQHF.

The rearrangement links TRBV5-1 to TRBJ1-3; tentative D call: TRBD1 (6 bases). With 2 bases removed from V and 4 bases from J, the gap between germline ends came to 10 bases. The CDR3 has 14 residues. CDR1 and CDR2 (germline): SGHRS, YFSETQ. In DNA form, the CDR3 reads TGCGCCAGCAGCTTCGCAGGGGACGGAAACACCATATATTTT. It yields the protein CASSFAGDGNTIYF.

This clone was detected only a few times. The rearrangement joins TRBV4-1 to TRBJ1-2; tentative D call: TRBD1 (5 bases). Trimming took off 0 bases at V and 8 bases at J, with 13 bases between the two ends. The CDR3 contains 14 residues. Germline values: CDR1 MGHRA, CDR2 YSYEKL. The CDR3 loop is CASSQDPGLGGYTF. In DNA form, the CDR3 reads TGCGCCAGCAGCCAAGATCCGGGACTAGGGGGCTACACCTTC.

The chain uses TRBV28 and TRBJ2-7; D is undetermined. Germline-derived CDR1 and CDR2 are MDHEN and SYDVKM. The V end lost 6 bases, the J end lost 7 bases, and 10 bases lay between the germline ends. CDR3 length: 11 residues. The CDR3: CASRVQMEQYF. Written as DNA, the CDR3 is TGTGCCAGCAGGGTTCAGATGGAGCAGTACTTC.

This clone was counted ten times or more. The gene calls are TRBV2 and TRBJ2-1; the D gene is possibly TRBD1 (6 bases). This CDR3 comprises 14 residues. V was cut by 6 bases and J by 2 bases, with 11 bases left in between. CDR1 and CDR2 (germline): SNHLY, FYNNEI. The chain's CDR3 is CASRDRYTYNEQFF. The CDR3 DNA sequence: TGTGCCAGCAGAGACAGGTATACCTACAATGAGCAGTTCTTC.

This clone was seen a few times. The V call is TRBV28, the J call TRBJ1-2, with a tentative D call TRBD1 (6 bases). The germline V and J ends were trimmed by 6 bases and 8 bases, with 10 bases remaining between them. The CDR3 is 11 amino acids. CDR1 MDHEN and CDR2 SYDVKM come from the germline V gene. CDR3 loop: CASSNRVGYTF. The CDR3, as DNA: TGTGCCAGCAGCAACAGGGTGGGCTACACCTTC.

The chain combines TRBV6-5 with TRBJ2-7; 7 bases fit TRBD2. V lost 0 bases, J lost 3 bases, and 5 bases stayed unmatched. In germline, CDR1 is MNHEY, CDR2 SVGAGI. There are 15 residues in the CDR3. The CDR3, as DNA: TGTGCCAGCAGTTACTCGGCTAGCGGACGCTACGAGCAGTACTTC. It is translated as CASSYSASGRYEQYF.

The sample holds many counts of this clone. The CDR3 DNA reads as TGTGCCGGTCAGACGGAAAGCGGACTGCCCCAGCATTTT. This codes for CAGQTESGLPQHF. The chain uses TRBV6-6 and TRBJ1-5; no clear D gene. The CDR3 spans 13 residues. Trimming stripped 11 bases from V and 9 bases from J, with 20 bases between. Germline V gene lookup returns CDR1 MNHNY and CDR2 SVGAGI (reference sequence).

This clone has just a few counts. The V gene is TRBV19, the J gene TRBJ2-1; TRBD2 agrees at 9 bases. Germline V gene lookup returns CDR1 LNHDA and CDR2 SQIVND (reference sequence). With V trimmed by 2 bases and J by 4 bases, 9 bases remained unmatched. The CDR3 runs 17 residues. The CDR3 here is CASSIPPMAGGYNEQFF. The CDR3 nucleotides read TGTGCCAGTAGTATACCGCCGATGGCGGGAGGGTACAATGAGCAGTTCTTC.

This clone was seen a few times. This rearrangement joins TRBV29-1 to TRBJ2-7, with D hard to call. V was shortened by 4 bases and J by 3 bases, with 10 bases between the two germline ends. The germline gives CDR1 SQVTM, CDR2 ANQGSEA. The CDR3 has 12 amino acids. CDR3 in amino acids: CSVAGLSYEQYF. The CDR3 DNA reads TGCAGCGTTGCGGGTCTCAGCTACGAGCAGTACTTC.

The chain has TRBV6-6 and TRBJ2-1, with 9 bases fitting TRBD2. Germline-derived CDR1 and CDR2 are MNHNY and SVGAGI (reference sequence). The length of the CDR3 is 12 residues. V lost 6 bases and J lost 8; bases outside the gene matches: 2. This CDR3 is CASRTSGYEQFF. The CDR3, as DNA: TGTGCCAGCAGGACTAGCGGCTATGAGCAGTTCTTC.

This clone has just a few counts. At one of its ends the junction is not consistent with the germline gene, which may arise from a read error. This sample also contains other DNA sequences that code for the same CDR3. DNA for the CDR3: TGCAGTGCTAGTGAGCGGGAGACGCAGTACTTT. It codes for CSASERETQYF. This chain joins TRBV20-1 and TRBJ2-3, with 8 bases that match TRBD2. This CDR3 contains 11 residues. Germline V gene sequence: CDR1 DFQATT, CDR2 SNEGSKA (reference sequence).

This clone was picked up a small number of times. The rearrangement uses TRBV29-1 and TRBJ1-5; TRBD1 matches at 8 bases. The length of the CDR3 is 13 residues. Germline lookup yields CDR1 SQVTM and CDR2 ANQGSEA. The CDR3 DNA reads TGCAGTATTTCGGCAGGGGGCGATCAGCCCCAGCATTTT. This translates into CSISAGGDQPQHF.

J is TRBJ1-1 and V is TRBV14; TRBD1 is a possible D gene (6 bases). V was cut by 4 bases and J by 10 bases, with 16 bases left in between. This CDR3 has 13 residues. CDR1 SGHDN and CDR2 FVKESK come from the germline V gene. The CDR3 loop is CASSPRTDALAFF. As DNA, the CDR3 is TGTGCCAGCAGCCCCCGGACAGACGCTTTAGCTTTCTTT.

The rearrangement uses TRBV28 and TRBJ2-5, with D perhaps matching TRBD1 (6 bases). This CDR3 has 14 amino acids. V lost 8 bases and J lost 5, with 18 bases in between. Germline V gene data show CDR1 as MDHEN and CDR2 as SYDVKM. CDR3 coding DNA: TGTGCCAGCGGATCAGTTGGGGGCCGGGAGACCCAGTACTTC. It codes for CASGSVGGRETQYF.

The chain uses TRBV30 and TRBJ1-1; D is uncertain. Germline assignment: CDR1 GTSNPN and CDR2 SVGIG (reference sequence). Trimming removed 1 base at V and 1 base at J, with 13 bases between. The CDR3 is 15 residues long. CDR3 residues: CAWSAQDTENTEAFF. CDR3 DNA: TGTGCCTGGAGTGCCCAGGATACGGAGAACACTGAAGCTTTCTTT.

This clone showed up just a few times. This sequence joins TRBV18 and TRBJ2-7, with D perhaps matching TRBD1 (5 bases). The V and J ends lost 3 bases and 5 bases respectively, with 11 bases between them. The CDR3 is 13 residues long. Germline V CDR1 and CDR2: KGHSH, LQKENI. The CDR3 region has the DNA TGTGCCAGCTCACCCCTCCAGGGTGACGAGCAGTACTTC. It specifies CASSPLQGDEQYF.